A single sample is the source of the 10 T cell receptor beta chains below, sequenced in a study of metastatic and nonmetastatic thyroid tumors. TCRdb recomputed clones from the PCR reads via MiXCR. The table lists about 15,000 clones, 28% of them singletons. Thyroid surgery was preceded by no treatment in any patient. Specimen: tumor tissue. These receptors were obtained from a female donor with papillary thyroid cancer or a benign thyroid nodule (not recorded which). Some clones in this sample may be carry-over from other donors' samples.

This clone occurred many times. V gene TRBV30 combines with J gene TRBJ1-3; 7 bases are a match to TRBD1. The length of the CDR3 is 16 residues. Germline V gene lookup returns CDR1 GTSNPN and CDR2 SVGIG (reference sequence). The J segment lost 4 bases and the V segment lost 5 bases, leaving 14 bases of the junction unmatched. The chain's CDR3 is CAWWALGRGQGNTIYF. In nucleotides, the CDR3 is TGTGCCTGGTGGGCCCTTGGAAGGGGGCAAGGAAACACCATATATTTT.

Many counts were recorded for this clone. The gene calls are TRBV11-2 and TRBJ2-1; 9 bases agree with TRBD2. Germline lookup yields CDR1 SGHAT and CDR2 FQNNGV. This CDR3 comprises 15 residues. V lost 3 bases, J lost 5 bases, and 5 bases stayed unmatched. CDR3 DNA: TGTGCCAGCAGCTTCCGCGGGAGGGGAAACAATGAGCAGTTCTTC. It codes for CASSFRGRGNNEQFF.

This clone was counted a few times. This chain uses TRBV15 with TRBJ2-5, with 7 bases identical to TRBD2. Unmatched junction bases numbered 11, after V lost 3 bases and J lost 4 bases. The length of the CDR3 is 16 residues. CDR1 and CDR2 (germline): LNHNV, YYDKDF (reference sequence). The CDR3 sequence is CATSSWRGREGETQYF. CDR3 nucleotides: TGTGCCACCAGCAGCTGGCGGGGGAGGGAGGGAGAGACCCAGTACTTC.

This chain joins TRBV28 and TRBJ2-7; a weak D match, TRBD2 (5 bases). The CDR3 covers 18 residues. Germline CDR1 is MDHEN and CDR2 is SYDVKM. V was shortened by 6 bases and J by 2 bases, with 26 bases between the two germline ends. In DNA form, the CDR3 reads TGTGCCAGCAGCCAAGAATCGGGTCTGACGGGAATCCCCTACGAGCAGTACTTC. Translating it yields CASSQESGLTGIPYEQYF.

This clone was seen more than once but under ten times. One base away lies a much larger clone, so this may be a sequencing read error. V usage is TRBV29-1 and J usage is TRBJ2-4; no firm D call. This CDR3 contains 12 residues. V was pared by 7 bases and J by 6 bases, with 13 bases between. Looked up from germline, CDR1 is SQVTM and CDR2 is ANQGSEA. The CDR3 DNA reads TGCAGCGCTGCCCTTAACGGAAACATTCAGTACTTC. It translates to CSAALNGNIQYF.

This chain connects TRBV11-3 to TRBJ1-5; TRBD1 matches at 12 bases. Trimming cost V 3 bases and J 9 bases; bases outside gene matches: 9. CDR1 is SGHNT and CDR2 is YENEEA in the germline V gene. The CDR3 spans 16 residues. CDR3 sequence (DNA): TGTGCCAGCAGCTTTGGAGGGACAGGGGGCCCCTGGCCCCAGCATTTT. It yields the protein CASSFGGTGGPWPQHF.

CDR3 coding DNA: TGTGCCAGTAGTACCTCCTACAGGGAGTCCCCCTACGAGCAGTACTTC. It encodes CASSTSYRESPYEQYF. The rearrangement links TRBV19 to TRBJ2-7; D might be TRBD1 (6 bases). CDR1 and CDR2 (germline): LNHDA, SQIVND (reference sequence). The CDR3 contains 16 residues. V shed 4 bases and J shed 2 bases, with 18 bases lying between them.

V and J are TRBV6-1 and TRBJ2-3, with 10 bases lining up with TRBD1. CDR1 and CDR2 (germline): MNHNS, SASEGT. The V and J ends lost 1 base and 4 bases, in that order; junction bases with no gene match: 2. The CDR3 contains 15 residues. The CDR3 DNA sequence: TGTGCCAGCAGTGAAGAGACAGGGGGCGCAGATACGCAGTATTTT. Protein sequence: CASSEETGGADTQYF.

J is TRBJ2-3 and V is TRBV5-1; D is unclear. The germline V gene encodes CDR1 SGHRS and CDR2 YFSETQ. Trimming removed 0 bases at V and 0 bases at J, with 20 bases between. The CDR3 has 19 residues. The CDR3 loop is CASSLAFSRSQRSTDTQYF. CDR3 coding DNA: TGCGCCAGCAGCTTGGCCTTTTCCCGAAGTCAAAGGAGCACAGATACGCAGTATTTT.

This clone was counted at least ten times. The conserved final phenylalanine or tryptophan is absent from the CDR3, which likely points to a read error. The DNA is left out, because the CDR3 cannot be placed on it with certainty; the CDR3 is given as TCRdb lists it. J is TRBJ2-7 and V is TRBV20-1; the D call of TRBD2 is as the table states it, not checked on the DNA. Germline V gene lookup returns CDR1 DFQATT and CDR2 SNEGSKA (reference sequence). The CDR3 is 11 residues long, counting both termini. CDR3 region: CSARSRLASLL.